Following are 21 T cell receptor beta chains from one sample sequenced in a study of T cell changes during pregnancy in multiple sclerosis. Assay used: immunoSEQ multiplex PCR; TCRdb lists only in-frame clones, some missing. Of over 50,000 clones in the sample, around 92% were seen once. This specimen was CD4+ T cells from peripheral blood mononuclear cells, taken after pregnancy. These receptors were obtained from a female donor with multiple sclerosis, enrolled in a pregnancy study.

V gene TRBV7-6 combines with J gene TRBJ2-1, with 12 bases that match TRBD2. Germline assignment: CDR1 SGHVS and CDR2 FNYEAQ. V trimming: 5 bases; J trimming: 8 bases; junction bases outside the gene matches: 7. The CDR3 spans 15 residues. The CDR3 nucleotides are TGTGCCAGCAGCCAAGGACTAGCGGGAAGGGATGAGCAGTTCTTC. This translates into CASSQGLAGRDEQFF.

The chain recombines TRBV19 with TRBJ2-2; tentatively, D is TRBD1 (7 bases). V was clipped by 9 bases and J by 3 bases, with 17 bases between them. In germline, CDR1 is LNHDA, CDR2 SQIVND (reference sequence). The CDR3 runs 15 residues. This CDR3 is CASTPAGGYTGELFF. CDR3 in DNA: TGTGCCAGCACCCCCGCAGGGGGGTACACCGGGGAGCTGTTTTTT. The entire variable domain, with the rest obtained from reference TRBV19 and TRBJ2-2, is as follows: DGGITQSPKYLFRKEGQNVTLSCEQNLNHDAMYWYRQDPGQGLRLIYYSQIVNDFQKGDIAEGYSVSREKKESFPLTVTSAQKNPTAFYLCASTPAGGYTGELFFGEGSRLTVL.

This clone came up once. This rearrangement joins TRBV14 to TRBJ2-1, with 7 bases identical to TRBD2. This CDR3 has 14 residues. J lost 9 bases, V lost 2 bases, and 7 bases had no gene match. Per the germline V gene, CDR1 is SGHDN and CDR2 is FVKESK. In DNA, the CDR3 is TGTGCCAGCAGCCAATGGGGGGGTCCGGGTGAGCAGTTCTTC. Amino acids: CASSQWGGPGEQFF.

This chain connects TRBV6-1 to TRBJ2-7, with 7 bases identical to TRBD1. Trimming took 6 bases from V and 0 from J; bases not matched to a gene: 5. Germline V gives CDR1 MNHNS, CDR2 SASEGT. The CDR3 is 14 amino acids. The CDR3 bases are TGTGCCAGCAGCCACCGGACAGGCTCCTACGAGCAGTACTTC. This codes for CASSHRTGSYEQYF.

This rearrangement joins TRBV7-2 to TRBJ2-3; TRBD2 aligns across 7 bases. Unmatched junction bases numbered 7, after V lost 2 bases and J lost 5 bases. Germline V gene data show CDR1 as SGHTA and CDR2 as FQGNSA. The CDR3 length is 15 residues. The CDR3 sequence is CASSLTGGGGDTQYF. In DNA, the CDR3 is TGTGCCAGCAGCTTAACGGGAGGCGGGGGAGATACGCAGTATTTT.

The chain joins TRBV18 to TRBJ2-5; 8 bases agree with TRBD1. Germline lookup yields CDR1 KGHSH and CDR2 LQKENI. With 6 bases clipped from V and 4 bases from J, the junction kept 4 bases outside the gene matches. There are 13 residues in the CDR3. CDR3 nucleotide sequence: TGTGCCAGCTCCCCAGGGGGCGGAGAGACCCAGTACTTC. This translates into CASSPGGGETQYF.

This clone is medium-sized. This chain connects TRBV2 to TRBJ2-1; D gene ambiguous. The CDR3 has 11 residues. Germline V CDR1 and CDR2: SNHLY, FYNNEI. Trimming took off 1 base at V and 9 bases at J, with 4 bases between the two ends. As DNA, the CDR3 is TGTGCCAGCAGTGAAGTCCGTGAGCAGTTCTTC. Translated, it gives CASSEVREQFF.

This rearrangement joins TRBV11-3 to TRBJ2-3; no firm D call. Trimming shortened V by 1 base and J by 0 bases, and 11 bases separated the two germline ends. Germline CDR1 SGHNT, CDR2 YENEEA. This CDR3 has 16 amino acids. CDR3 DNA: TGTGCCAGCAGCTTAGTCGGTGAGCTCAGCACAGATACGCAGTATTTT. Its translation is CASSLVGELSTDTQYF.

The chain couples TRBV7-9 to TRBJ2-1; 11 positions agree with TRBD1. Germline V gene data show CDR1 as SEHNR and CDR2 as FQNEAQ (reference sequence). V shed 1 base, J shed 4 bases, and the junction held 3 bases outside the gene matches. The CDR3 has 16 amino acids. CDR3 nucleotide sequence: TGTGCCAGCAGCTTAGTTGGGACAGGGGGTTACAATGAGCAGTTCTTC. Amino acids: CASSLVGTGGYNEQFF.

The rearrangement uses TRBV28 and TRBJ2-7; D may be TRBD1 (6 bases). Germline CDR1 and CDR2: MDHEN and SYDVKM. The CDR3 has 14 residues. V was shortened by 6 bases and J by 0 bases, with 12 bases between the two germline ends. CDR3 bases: TGTGCCAGCAGGCTTACAGGGAACTCCTACGAGCAGTACTTC. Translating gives CASRLTGNSYEQYF.

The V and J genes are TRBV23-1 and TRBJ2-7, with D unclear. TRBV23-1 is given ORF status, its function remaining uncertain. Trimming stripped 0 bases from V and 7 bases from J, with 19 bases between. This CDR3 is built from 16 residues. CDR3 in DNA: TGCGCCAGCAGTCAATCGAGAAGTCTACCCTTTAAAGAGCAGTACTTC. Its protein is CASSQSRSLPFKEQYF.

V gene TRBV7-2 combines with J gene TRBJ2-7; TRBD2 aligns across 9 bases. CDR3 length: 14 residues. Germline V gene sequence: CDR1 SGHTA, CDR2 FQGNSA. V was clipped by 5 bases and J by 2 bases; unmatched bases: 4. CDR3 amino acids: CASSIIAGAYEQYF. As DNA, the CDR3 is TGTGCCAGCAGCATCATAGCGGGAGCCTACGAGCAGTACTTC.

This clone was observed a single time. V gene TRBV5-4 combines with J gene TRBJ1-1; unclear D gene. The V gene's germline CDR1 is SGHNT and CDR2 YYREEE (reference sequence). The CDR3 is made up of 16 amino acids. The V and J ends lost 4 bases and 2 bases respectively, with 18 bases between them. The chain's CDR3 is CASSRGSPAVNTEAFF. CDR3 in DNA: TGTGCCAGCAGCCGCGGATCCCCAGCGGTAAACACTGAAGCTTTCTTT.

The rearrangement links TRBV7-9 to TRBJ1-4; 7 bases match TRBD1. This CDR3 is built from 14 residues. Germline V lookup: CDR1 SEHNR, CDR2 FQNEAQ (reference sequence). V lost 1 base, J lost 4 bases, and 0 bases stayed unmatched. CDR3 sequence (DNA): TGTGCCAGCAGCTTAGGACAGGGTAATGAAAAACTGTTTTTT. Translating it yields CASSLGQGNEKLFF. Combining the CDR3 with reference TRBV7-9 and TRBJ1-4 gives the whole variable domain DTGVSQNPRHKITKRGQNVTFRCDPISEHNRLYWYRQTLGQGPEFLTYFQNEAQLEKSRLLSDRFSAERPKGSFSTLEIQRTEQGDSAMYLCASSLGQGNEKLFFGSGTQLSVL.

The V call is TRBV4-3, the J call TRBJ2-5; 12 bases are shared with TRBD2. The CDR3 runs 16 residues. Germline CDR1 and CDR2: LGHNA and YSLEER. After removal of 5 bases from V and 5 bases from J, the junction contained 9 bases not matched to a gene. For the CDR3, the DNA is TGCGCCAGCAGCATTGGACTAGCGGGATCCGTGGAGACCCAGTACTTC. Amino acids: CASSIGLAGSVETQYF.

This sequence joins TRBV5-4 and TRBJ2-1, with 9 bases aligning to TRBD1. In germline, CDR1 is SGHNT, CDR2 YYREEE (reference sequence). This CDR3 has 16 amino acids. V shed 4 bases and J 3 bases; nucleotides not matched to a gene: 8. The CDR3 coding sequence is TGTGCCAGCAGCCTGACCGGGACAGGGTACTACAATGAGCAGTTCTTC. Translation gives CASSLTGTGYYNEQFF.

CDR3 DNA: TGTGCCAGCAGCTTCGGCGGGCACTACGAGCAGTACTTC. This sequence encodes CASSFGGHYEQYF. This chain joins TRBV11-2 and TRBJ2-7; possible D gene TRBD2, 5 bases. This CDR3 has 13 residues. The V end lost 3 bases, the J end lost 3 bases, and 9 bases lay between the germline ends. Looked up from germline, CDR1 is SGHAT and CDR2 is FQNNGV.

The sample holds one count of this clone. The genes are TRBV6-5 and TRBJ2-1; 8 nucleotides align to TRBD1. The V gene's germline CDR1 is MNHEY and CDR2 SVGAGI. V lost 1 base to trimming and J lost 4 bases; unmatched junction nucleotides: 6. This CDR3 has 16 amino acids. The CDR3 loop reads CASSYFGQGAYNEQFF. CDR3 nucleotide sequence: TGTGCCAGCAGTTACTTTGGGCAGGGGGCTTACAATGAGCAGTTCTTC.

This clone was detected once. The CDR3, as DNA: TGTGCCAGCAGCTTTAATAGGGGTAGCAATGAGCAGTTCTTC. Translated: CASSFNRGSNEQFF. This chain links TRBV5-4 with TRBJ2-1, with D possibly being TRBD1 (5 bases). The V gene lost 2 bases and the J gene lost 6 bases, with 12 bases spanning the gap. Germline V gene lookup returns CDR1 SGHNT and CDR2 YYREEE (reference sequence). This CDR3 region has 14 residues.

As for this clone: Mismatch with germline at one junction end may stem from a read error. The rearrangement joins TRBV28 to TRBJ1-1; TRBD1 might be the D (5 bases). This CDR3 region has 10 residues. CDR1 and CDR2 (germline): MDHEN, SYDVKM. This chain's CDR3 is CASSSWGREF. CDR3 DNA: TGTGCCAGCAGTTCCTGGGGACGGGAGTTT.

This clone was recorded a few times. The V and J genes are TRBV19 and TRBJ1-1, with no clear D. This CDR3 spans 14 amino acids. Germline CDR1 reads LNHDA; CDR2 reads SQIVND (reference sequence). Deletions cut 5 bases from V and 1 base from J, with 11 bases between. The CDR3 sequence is CASSPPTRNTEAFF. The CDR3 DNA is TGTGCCAGTAGTCCTCCGACACGGAACACTGAAGCTTTCTTT. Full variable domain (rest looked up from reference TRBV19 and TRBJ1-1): DGGITQSPKYLFRKEGQNVTLSCEQNLNHDAMYWYRQDPGQGLRLIYYSQIVNDFQKGDIAEGYSVSREKKESFPLTVTSAQKNPTAFYLCASSPPTRNTEAFFGQGTRLTVV.